This T cell receptor beta chain was documented in a study of beta chain features in type 1 diabetes. The wider study: Sorted cell examination encompassed roughly 110,000,000 cells across all samples.

The investigators reverse transcribed all of the isolated RNA, so they sequenced expressed TCRB transcripts. Measured with immunoSEQ multiplex PCR; TCRdb has only the in-frame clones, and not every one. The sample consists of hundreds of thousands of clones, around a sixth of them appearing once. Sequenced material: naive CD4+ T cells from blood. This clonotype originated in a man aged 18 to 30 in good health.

CDR3 sequence: CSGRTSGRSETQYF. The CDR3, as DNA: TGCAGCGGACGGACTAGCGGGAGATCAGAGACCCAGTACTTC. The genes are TRBV29-1 and TRBJ2-5; TRBD2 agrees at 13 bases. The CDR3 runs 14 residues. V was pared by 7 bases and J by 4 bases, with 6 bases of the junction left unmatched. Germline lookup yields CDR1 SQVTM and CDR2 ANQGSEA.